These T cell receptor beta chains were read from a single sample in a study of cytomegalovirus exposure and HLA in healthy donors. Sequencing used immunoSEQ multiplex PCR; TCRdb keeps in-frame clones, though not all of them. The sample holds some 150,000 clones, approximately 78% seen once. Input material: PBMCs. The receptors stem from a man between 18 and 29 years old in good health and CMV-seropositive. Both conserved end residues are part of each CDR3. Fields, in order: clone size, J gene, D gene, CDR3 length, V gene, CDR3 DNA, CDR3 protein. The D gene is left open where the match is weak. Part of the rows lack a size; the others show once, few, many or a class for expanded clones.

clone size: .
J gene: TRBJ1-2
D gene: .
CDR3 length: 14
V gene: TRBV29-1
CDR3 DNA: TGCAGCGTTGAACCACTGACGGCATACTATGGCTACCCCTTC
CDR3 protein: CSVEPLTAYYGYPF

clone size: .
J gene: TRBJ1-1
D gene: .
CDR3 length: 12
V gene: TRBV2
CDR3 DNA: TGTGCCAGCAGTGGGGCGAACACTGAAGCTTTCTTT
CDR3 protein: CASSGANTEAFF

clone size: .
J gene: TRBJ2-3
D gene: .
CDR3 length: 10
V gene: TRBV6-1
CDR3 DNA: TGTGCCAGCGGGGGCGGCTGGGGGTATTTT
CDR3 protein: CASGGGWGYF

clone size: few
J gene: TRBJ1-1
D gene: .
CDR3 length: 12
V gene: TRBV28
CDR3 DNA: TGTGCCAGCAGTTTGACGGCAGGTGAAGCTTTCTTT
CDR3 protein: CASSLTAGEAFF

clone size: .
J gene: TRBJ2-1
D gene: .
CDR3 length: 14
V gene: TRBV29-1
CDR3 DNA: TGCAGCGCCCCACGGGAGACCCCCGGCAATGAGCAGTTCTTC
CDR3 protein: CSAPRETPGNEQFF

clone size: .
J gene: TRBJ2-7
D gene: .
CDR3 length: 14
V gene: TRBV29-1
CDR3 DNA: TGCAGCGTTGAAGTTGGTGGGCGACCCTACGAGCAGTACTTC
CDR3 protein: CSVEVGGRPYEQYF

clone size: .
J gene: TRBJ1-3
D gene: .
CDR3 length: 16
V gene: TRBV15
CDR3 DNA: TGTGCCACCAGCAGAGATCTACAGGTCTCTGGAAACACCATATATTTT
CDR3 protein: CATSRDLQVSGNTIYF

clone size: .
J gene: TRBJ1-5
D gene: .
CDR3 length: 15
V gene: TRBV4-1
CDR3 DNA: TGCGCCAGCAGCCAGTTTACAGGGATGATTCAGCCCCAGCATTTT
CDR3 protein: CASSQFTGMIQPQHF

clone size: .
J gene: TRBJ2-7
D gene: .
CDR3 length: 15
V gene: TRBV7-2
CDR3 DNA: TGTGCCAGCAGCCCGGATAGACTTACCTCCTACGAGCAGTACTTC
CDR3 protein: CASSPDRLTSYEQYF

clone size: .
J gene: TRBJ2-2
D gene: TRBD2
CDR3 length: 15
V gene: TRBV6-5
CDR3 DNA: TGTGCCAGCAGACCACTAGCGGGAGGCACCGGGGAGCTGTTTTTT
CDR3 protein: CASRPLAGGTGELFF

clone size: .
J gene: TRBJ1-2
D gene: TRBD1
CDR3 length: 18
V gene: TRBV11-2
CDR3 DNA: TGTGCCAGCAGCCCAACCGGGACAGTCTACGCCAATGGCTATGGCTACACCTTC
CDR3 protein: CASSPTGTVYANGYGYTF

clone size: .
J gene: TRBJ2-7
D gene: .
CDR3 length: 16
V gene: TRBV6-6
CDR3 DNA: TGTGCCAGCAGTTACTATCCTCCGGGCCCCGGGAACGAGCAGTACTTC
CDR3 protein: CASSYYPPGPGNEQYF

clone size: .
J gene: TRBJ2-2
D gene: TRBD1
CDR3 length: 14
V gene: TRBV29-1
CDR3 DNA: TGCAGCGTTGATCCGGGACAGGGGGCCGGGGAGCTGTTTTTT
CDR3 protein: CSVDPGQGAGELFF

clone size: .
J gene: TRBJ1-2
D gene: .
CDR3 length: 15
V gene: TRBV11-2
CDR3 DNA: TGTGCCAGCCCCGGAGGGTTCAAATACGGGTATGGCTACACCTTC
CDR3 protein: CASPGGFKYGYGYTF

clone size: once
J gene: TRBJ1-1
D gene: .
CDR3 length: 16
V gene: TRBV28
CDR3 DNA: TGTGCCAGCAGTGCCCGGAGGACGGCAGCAAACACTGAAGCTTTCTTT
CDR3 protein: CASSARRTAANTEAFF

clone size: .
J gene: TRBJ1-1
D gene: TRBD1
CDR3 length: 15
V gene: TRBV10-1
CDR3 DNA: TGCGCCAGCAGTGATACGACAGGGGTGAACACTGAAGCTTTCTTT
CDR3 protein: CASSDTTGVNTEAFF

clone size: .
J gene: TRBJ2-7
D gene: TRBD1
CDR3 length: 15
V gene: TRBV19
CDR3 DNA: TGTGCCAGTAGTATAGAAAGGACAGGGACGGACGAGCAGTACTTC
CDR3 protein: CASSIERTGTDEQYF

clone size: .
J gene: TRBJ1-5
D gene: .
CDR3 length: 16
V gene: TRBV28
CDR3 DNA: TGTGCCAGCAGAGCCCCCCAGGGGTATAGCAATCAGCCCCAGCATTTT
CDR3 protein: CASRAPQGYSNQPQHF

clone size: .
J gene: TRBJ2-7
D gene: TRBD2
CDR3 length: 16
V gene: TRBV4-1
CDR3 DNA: TGCGCCAGCAGCCAAGAGGGACTAGCCGCCTCCTACGAGCAGTACTTC
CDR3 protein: CASSQEGLAASYEQYF

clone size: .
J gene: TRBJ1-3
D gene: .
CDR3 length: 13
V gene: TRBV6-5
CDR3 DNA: TGTGCCACATACGGAGGGGCATTAAACACCATATATTTT
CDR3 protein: CATYGGALNTIYF

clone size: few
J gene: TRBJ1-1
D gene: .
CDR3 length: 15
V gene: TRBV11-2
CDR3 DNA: TGTGCCAGCAGCTTATCCGACAGATTGAACACTGAAGCTTTCTTT
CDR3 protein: CASSLSDRLNTEAFF

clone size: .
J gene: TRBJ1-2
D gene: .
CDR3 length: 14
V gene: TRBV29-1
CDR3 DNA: TGCAGCGTTGAAGACTTGACAGTAAACTATGGCTACACCTTC
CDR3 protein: CSVEDLTVNYGYTF

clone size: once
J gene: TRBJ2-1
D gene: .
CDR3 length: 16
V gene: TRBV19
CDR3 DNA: TGTGCCAGTATGGACCATGGGGGAGGACTTAACAATGAGCAGTTCTTC
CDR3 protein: CASMDHGGGLNNEQFF

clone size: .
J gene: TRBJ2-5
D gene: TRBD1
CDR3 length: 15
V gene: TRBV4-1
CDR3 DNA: TGCGCCAGCAGCCAACCGACAGGGGGCCCGGAGACCCAGTACTTC
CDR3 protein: CASSQPTGGPETQYF

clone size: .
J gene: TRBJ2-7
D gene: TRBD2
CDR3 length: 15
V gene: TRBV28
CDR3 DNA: TGTGCCAGCACCCCTGGACTAGCGGGCCCCTACGAGCAGTACTTC
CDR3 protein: CASTPGLAGPYEQYF

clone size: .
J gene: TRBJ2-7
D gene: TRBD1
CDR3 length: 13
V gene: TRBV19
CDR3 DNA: TGTGCCAGTAGTGTAGGGACAGGGGATAAGCAGTACTTC
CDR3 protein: CASSVGTGDKQYF

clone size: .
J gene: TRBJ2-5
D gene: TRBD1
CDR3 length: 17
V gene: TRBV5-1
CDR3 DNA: TGCGCCAGCAGCTTGGCCAGGGGACAGGGGATTAAAGAGACCCAGTACTTC
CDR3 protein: CASSLARGQGIKETQYF

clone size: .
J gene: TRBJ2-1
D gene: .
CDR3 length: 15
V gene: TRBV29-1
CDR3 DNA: TGCAGCGTTGATATTAGCGGAGGGGCCTACAATGAGCAGTTCTTC
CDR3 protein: CSVDISGGAYNEQFF

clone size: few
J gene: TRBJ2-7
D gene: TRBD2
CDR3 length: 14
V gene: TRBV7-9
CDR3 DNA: TGTGCCAGCAGCTCAAGCGGGAGTAGCTACGAGCAGTACTTC
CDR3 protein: CASSSSGSSYEQYF

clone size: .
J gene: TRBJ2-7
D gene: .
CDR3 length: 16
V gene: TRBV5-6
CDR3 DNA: TGTGCCAGCAGCCCCAATGGAGGACAGCCTTCCTACGAGCAGTACTTC
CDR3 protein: CASSPNGGQPSYEQYF

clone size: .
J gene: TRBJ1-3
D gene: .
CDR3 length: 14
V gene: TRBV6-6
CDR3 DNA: TGTGCCAGCAGTTACTCCGGCTCTGGAAACACCATATATTTT
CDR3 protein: CASSYSGSGNTIYF

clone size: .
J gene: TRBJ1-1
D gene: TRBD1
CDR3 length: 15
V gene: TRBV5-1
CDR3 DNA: TGCGCCAGCAGCTTGTTCGGACAGGACAACACTGAAGCTTTCTTT
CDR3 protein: CASSLFGQDNTEAFF

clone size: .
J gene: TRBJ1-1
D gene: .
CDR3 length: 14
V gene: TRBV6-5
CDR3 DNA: TGTGCCAGCAGTTACTCGAGTAGCTCCACTGAAGCTTTCTTT
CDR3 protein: CASSYSSSSTEAFF

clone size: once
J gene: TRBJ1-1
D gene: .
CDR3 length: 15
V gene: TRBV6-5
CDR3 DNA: TGTGCCAGCAGCGTTAGGGGCCTCAAGAACACTGAAGCTTTCTTT
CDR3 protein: CASSVRGLKNTEAFF

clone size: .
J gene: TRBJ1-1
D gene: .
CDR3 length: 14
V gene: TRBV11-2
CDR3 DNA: TGTGCCAGCAGCTTAGATCGCGAAGTTGCGGAAGCTTTCTTT
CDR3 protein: CASSLDREVAEAFF

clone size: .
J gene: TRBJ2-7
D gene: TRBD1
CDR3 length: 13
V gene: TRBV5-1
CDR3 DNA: TGCGCCAGCGGACTACAGGGGGACTACGAGCAGTACTTC
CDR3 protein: CASGLQGDYEQYF

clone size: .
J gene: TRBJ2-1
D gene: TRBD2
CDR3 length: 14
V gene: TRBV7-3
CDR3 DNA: TGTGCCAGCAGCTTAGCCAGCGGGAGTAGTGAGCAGTTCTTC
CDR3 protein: CASSLASGSSEQFF

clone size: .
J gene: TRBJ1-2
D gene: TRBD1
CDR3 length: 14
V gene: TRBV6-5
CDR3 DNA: TGTGCCAGCAGTTCCGACAGGGGGGGTTATGGCTACACCTTC
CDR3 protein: CASSSDRGGYGYTF

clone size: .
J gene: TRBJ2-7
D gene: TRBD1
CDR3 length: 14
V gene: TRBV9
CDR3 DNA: TGTGCCAGCAGCGTACGGGACAGTCCCTACGAGCAGTACTTC
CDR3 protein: CASSVRDSPYEQYF

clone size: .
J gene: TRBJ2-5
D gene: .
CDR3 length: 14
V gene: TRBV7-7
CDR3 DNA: TGTGCTAGCAGCTTAGTAGAAGGGGGAGAGACCCAGTACTTC
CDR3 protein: CASSLVEGGETQYF

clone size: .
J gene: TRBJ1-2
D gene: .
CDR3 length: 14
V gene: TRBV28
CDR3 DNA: TGTGCCAGCAGTTCCGCGAGGGCCCCTTATGGCTACACCTTC
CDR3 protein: CASSSARAPYGYTF

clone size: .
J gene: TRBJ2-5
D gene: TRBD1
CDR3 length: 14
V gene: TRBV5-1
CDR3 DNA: TGCGCCAGCAGCTCTCGGACAGGGGCAGAGACCCAGTACTTC
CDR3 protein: CASSSRTGAETQYF

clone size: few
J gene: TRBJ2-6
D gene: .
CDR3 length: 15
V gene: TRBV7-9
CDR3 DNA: TGTGCCAGCAGGATCGACAGTTCCGGGGCCAACGTCCTGACTTTC
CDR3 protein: CASRIDSSGANVLTF

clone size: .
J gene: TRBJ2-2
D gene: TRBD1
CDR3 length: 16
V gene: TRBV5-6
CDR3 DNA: TGTGCCAGCAGCCTGGGGACAGGGGCGTCCACCGGGGAGCTGTTTTTT
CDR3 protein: CASSLGTGASTGELFF

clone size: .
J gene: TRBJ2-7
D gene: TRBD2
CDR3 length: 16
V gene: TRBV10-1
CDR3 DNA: TGCGCCAGCACCGGAAAATTAGCGGGAGGGATCTACGAGCAGTACTTC
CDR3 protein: CASTGKLAGGIYEQYF

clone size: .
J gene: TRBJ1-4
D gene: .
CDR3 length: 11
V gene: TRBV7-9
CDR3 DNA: TGTGCCAGCAGTTTGAGTGAAAAACTGTTTTTT
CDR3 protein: CASSLSEKLFF

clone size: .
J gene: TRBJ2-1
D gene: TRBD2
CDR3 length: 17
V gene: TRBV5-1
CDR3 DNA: TGCGCCAGCAGCCCCCGGGAGGGCACGAGCTCCTACAATGAGCAGTTCTTC
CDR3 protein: CASSPREGTSSYNEQFF

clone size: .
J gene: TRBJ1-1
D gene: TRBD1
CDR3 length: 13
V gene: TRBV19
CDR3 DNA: TGTGCCACTTCGGGACAGGTGAACACTGAAGCTTTCTTT
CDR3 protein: CATSGQVNTEAFF

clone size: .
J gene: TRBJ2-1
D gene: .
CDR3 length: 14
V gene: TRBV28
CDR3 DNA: TGTGCCAGCAGTTTATCGGGGGCCTACAATGAGCAGTTCTTC
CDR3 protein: CASSLSGAYNEQFF

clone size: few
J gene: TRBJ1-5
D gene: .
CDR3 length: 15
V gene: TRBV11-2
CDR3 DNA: TGTGCCAGCAGCTACCTCGCCCAGGGAACTCAGCCCCAGCATTTT
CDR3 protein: CASSYLAQGTQPQHF

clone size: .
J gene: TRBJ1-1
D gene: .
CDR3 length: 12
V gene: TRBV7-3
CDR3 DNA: TGTGCCAGCAGCCCCGACAGGATAGTAGCTTTCTTT
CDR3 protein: CASSPDRIVAFF